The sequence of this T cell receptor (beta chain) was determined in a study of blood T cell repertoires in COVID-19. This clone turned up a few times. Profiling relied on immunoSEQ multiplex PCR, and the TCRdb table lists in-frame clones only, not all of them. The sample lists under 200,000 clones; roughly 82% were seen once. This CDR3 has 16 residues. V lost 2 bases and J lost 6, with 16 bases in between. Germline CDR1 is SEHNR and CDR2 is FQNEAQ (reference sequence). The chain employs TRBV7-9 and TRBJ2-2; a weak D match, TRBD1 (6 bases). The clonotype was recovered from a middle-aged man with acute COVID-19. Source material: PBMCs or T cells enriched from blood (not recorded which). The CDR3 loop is CASSLSDWGTPGELFF. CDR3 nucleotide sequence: TGTGCCAGCAGCTTATCGGACTGGGGGACACCCGGGGAGCTGTTTTTT.